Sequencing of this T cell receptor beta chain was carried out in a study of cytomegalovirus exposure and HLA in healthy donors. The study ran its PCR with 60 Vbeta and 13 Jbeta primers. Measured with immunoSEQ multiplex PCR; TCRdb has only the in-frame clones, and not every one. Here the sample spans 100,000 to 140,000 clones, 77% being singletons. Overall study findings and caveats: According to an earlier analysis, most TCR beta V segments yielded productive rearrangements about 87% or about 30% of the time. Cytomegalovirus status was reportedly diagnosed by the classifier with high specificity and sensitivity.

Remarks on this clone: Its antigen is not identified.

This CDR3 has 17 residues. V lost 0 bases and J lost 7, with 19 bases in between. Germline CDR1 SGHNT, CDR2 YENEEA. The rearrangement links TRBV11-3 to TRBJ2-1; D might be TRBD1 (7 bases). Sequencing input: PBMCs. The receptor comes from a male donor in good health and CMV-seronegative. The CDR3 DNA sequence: TGTGCCAGCAGCTTAGAAGGTTGGGCAGGGGGGCGGAATGAGCAGTTCTTC. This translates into CASSLEGWAGGRNEQFF.